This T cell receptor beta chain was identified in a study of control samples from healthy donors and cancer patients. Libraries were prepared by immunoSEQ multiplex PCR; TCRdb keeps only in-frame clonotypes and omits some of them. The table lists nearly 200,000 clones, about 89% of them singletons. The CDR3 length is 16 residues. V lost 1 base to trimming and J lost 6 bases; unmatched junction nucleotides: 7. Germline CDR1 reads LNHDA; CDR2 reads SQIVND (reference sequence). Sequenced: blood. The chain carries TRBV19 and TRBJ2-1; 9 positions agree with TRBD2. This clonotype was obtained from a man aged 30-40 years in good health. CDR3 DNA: TGTGCCAGTAGTATAGGCCTCGCGGGGGGGGCCAATGAGCAGTTCTTC. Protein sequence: CASSIGLAGGANEQFF.